These 29 T cell receptor beta chains share one sample of origin, sequenced in a study of shared clonotypes between healthy human individuals. Measured with immunoSEQ multiplex PCR; TCRdb has only the in-frame clones, and not every one. The data hold roughly 1.5 million clones, with 98% observed a single time. The source material was naive CD4+ T cells sorted from blood. Subset described: CD45RA+ positively selected. The receptors derive from a man aged 25 to 45 in good health.

V usage is TRBV27 and J usage is TRBJ2-2; D unresolved. V was cut by 2 bases and J by 4 bases, with 17 bases left in between. The CDR3 contains 17 residues. CDR1 and CDR2 from the germline V gene are MNHEY and SMNVEV (reference sequence). CDR3 sequence reads: CASSLRQVPTGTGELFF. The CDR3 DNA sequence: TGTGCCAGCAGTTTACGGCAGGTCCCAACGGGCACCGGGGAGCTGTTTTTT.

The chain is built from TRBV5-1 and TRBJ1-4; tentatively, D is TRBD1 (6 bases). V was shortened by 0 bases and J by 8 bases, with 14 bases between the two germline ends. Germline CDR1 SGHRS, CDR2 YFSETQ. The CDR3 totals 15 residues. DNA of the CDR3: TGCGCCAGCAGCTTGGAGGGGGGGCGCCTGGAAAAACTGTTTTTT. This encodes CASSLEGGRLEKLFF.

The rearrangement links TRBV19 to TRBJ2-1, with D tentatively TRBD2 (6 bases). Germline CDR1 and CDR2: LNHDA and SQIVND (reference sequence). Trimming shortened V by 6 bases and J by 7 bases, and 16 bases separated the two germline ends. The CDR3 is 14 amino acids. CDR3 coding DNA: TGTGCCAGTAGCTTCCGGGAGATCACGAATGAGCAGTTCTTC. This codes for CASSFREITNEQFF.

Details on this clone: One junction end disagrees with the germline gene, perhaps due to a read error. The chain couples TRBV27 to TRBJ1-2, with TRBD1 identical over 8 bases. CDR3 length: 17 amino acids. The V gene's germline CDR1 is MNHEY and CDR2 SMNVEV (reference sequence). CDR3 sequence: CASSLGTGRAYNDGYTF. The CDR3 DNA follows: TGTGCCAGCAGTTTAGGGACAGGCAGAGCCTATAACGATGGCTACACCTTC.

This chain uses TRBV5-6 with TRBJ2-2, with D perhaps TRBD1 or TRBD2 (5 bases each). Trimming pared 4 bases from V and 8 bases from J, leaving 15 bases between. Germline V gene sequence: CDR1 SGHDT, CDR2 YYEEEE. CDR3 length: 14 residues. CDR3 DNA: TGTGCCAGCAGCCCTGGGCAGGGACGGGGGGAGCTGTTTTTT. This codes for CASSPGQGRGELFF.

The count of this clone is one. The CDR3 nucleotides read TGTGCCAGCAGTTTACTCACAGGGTGGGACTATGGCTACACCTTC. It codes for CASSLLTGWDYGYTF. The chain employs TRBV28 and TRBJ1-2; D is perhaps TRBD1 (6 bases). The CDR3 has 15 amino acids. Germline V CDR1 and CDR2: MDHEN, SYDVKM. Trimming removed 2 bases from V and 3 bases from J, with 13 bases in between.

J is TRBJ2-7 and V is TRBV7-9; weak D call: TRBD2 (5 bases). Germline values: CDR1 SEHNR, CDR2 FQNEAQ (reference sequence). This CDR3 comprises 15 residues. The V end was cut by 1 base, the J end by 0 bases, with 10 bases between. CDR3 sequence reads: CASSLGRAGSYEQYF. Here the CDR3 DNA reads TGTGCCAGCAGCTTAGGTCGGGCGGGCTCCTACGAGCAGTACTTC.

V is TRBV11-2 and J is TRBJ2-1, with 8 bases aligning to TRBD2. Germline CDR1 is SGHAT and CDR2 is FQNNGV. CDR3 size: 13 residues. Unmatched junction bases numbered 2, after V lost 6 bases and J lost 4 bases. DNA for the CDR3: TGTGCCAGCAGTAGCGGGGTTTACAATGAGCAGTTCTTC. Protein product: CASSSGVYNEQFF.

V and J are TRBV7-2 and TRBJ1-4, with 7 bases aligning to TRBD1. Germline CDR1 SGHTA, CDR2 FQGNSA. Trimming at V came to 4 bases and at J to 0 bases, leaving 5 bases not matched to a gene. CDR3 size: 16 residues. CDR3: CASSYRDSTTNEKLFF. The CDR3 coding sequence is TGTGCCAGCAGCTACCGGGACAGCACAACTAATGAAAAACTGTTTTTT.

The chain carries TRBV7-2 and TRBJ1-1, with a weak D call TRBD1 (5 bases). This CDR3 has 13 amino acids. The V and J ends lost 6 bases and 1 base respectively, with 9 bases between them. Germline CDR1 reads SGHTA; CDR2 reads FQGNSA. This chain's CDR3 is CASSPTGNTEAFF. The CDR3 region has the DNA TGTGCCAGCAGTCCTACAGGGAACACTGAAGCTTTCTTT. The entire variable domain, with the rest obtained from reference TRBV7-2 and TRBJ1-1, is as follows: GAGVSQSPSNKVTEKGKDVELRCDPISGHTALYWYRQSLGQGLEFLIYFQGNSAPDKSGLPSDRFSAERTGGSVSTLTIQRTQQEDSAVYLCASSPTGNTEAFFGQGTRLTVV.

The chain joins TRBV6-4 to TRBJ2-7, with D hard to call. Germline V lookup: CDR1 MRHNA, CDR2 SNTAGT. The CDR3 consists of 10 residues. V was clipped by 9 bases and J by 7 bases, with 10 bases between them. The CDR3 bases are TGTGCCAGAGACATGAGTGAGCAGTACTTC. Protein product: CARDMSEQYF.

For this clone: Other DNA variants within this sample encode the same CDR3. The V gene is TRBV25-1, the J gene TRBJ2-7, with 11 bases aligning to TRBD2. Per the germline V gene, CDR1 is MGHDK and CDR2 is SYGVNS. The V segment lost 3 bases and the J segment 3 bases; nucleotides outside the gene matches: 1. The CDR3 runs 14 residues. The CDR3 protein is CASSDTSGSYEQYF. The CDR3 bases are TGTGCCAGCAGTGACACTAGCGGGAGCTACGAGCAGTACTTC.

This chain links TRBV18 with TRBJ2-2; 7 bases fit TRBD1. The junction had 10 bases not matched to a gene; V was cut back by 5 bases and J by 4 bases. This CDR3 is 16 amino acids long. Germline-derived CDR1 and CDR2 are KGHSH and LQKENI. The CDR3 spells CASSSQPGQLTGELFF. The CDR3, as DNA: TGTGCCAGCTCATCACAACCGGGACAGCTCACCGGGGAGCTGTTTTTT. The full variable domain, in which reference TRBV18 and TRBJ2-2 provide the parts outside the CDR3, is NAGVMQNPRHLVRRRGQEARLRCSPMKGHSHVYWYRQLPEEGLKFMVYLQKENIIDESGMPKERFSAEFPKEGPSILRIQQVVRGDSAAYFCASSSQPGQLTGELFFGEGSRLTVL.

The CDR3 spells CASSVETGTSYEQYF. In DNA form, the CDR3 reads TGTGCCAGCAGCGTAGAGACAGGGACTTCCTACGAGCAGTACTTC. The rearrangement links TRBV9 to TRBJ2-7, with a possible D match to TRBD1 (7 bases). The germline V and J ends were trimmed by 0 bases and 1 base, with 11 bases remaining between them. Germline loops: CDR1 SGDLS, CDR2 YYNGEE. CDR3 length: 15 residues. The variable domain in full, with the rest retrieved from reference TRBV9 and TRBJ2-7, is DSGVTQTPKHLITATGQRVTLRCSPRSGDLSVYWYQQSLDQGLQFLIQYYNGEERAKGNILERFSAQQFPDLHSELNLSSLELGDSALYFCASSVETGTSYEQYFGPGTRLTVT.

As to this clone: Additional DNA sequences in this sample encode the identical CDR3. The rearrangement uses TRBV19 and TRBJ1-1; D gene unclear. The CDR3 contains 13 residues. Between the trimmed V and J ends, which lost 2 bases and 1 base, there was a span of 5 bases. From germline, CDR1 is LNHDA and CDR2 SQIVND (reference sequence). CDR3 bases: TGTGCCAGTAGTATATCGGGGAACACTGAAGCTTTCTTT. Protein sequence: CASSISGNTEAFF.

V gene TRBV7-3 combines with J gene TRBJ2-7; TRBD1 matches at 8 bases. The V and J ends lost 5 bases and 5 bases, in that order; junction bases with no gene match: 14. Germline CDR1 SGHTA, CDR2 FQGTGA. The CDR3 is 16 residues long. DNA of the CDR3: TGTGCCAGCAGCCCTATAGCCGGGACAGGCAAGGACGAGCAGTACTTC. Translation gives CASSPIAGTGKDEQYF.

This sequence joins TRBV30 and TRBJ1-5, with 9 positions matching TRBD1. The ends lost 1 base at V and 7 bases at J; junction bases unmatched: 8. The CDR3 is made up of 15 amino acids. Per the germline V gene, CDR1 is GTSNPN and CDR2 is SVGIG (reference sequence). DNA of the CDR3: TGTGCCTGGAGTGGGGGACAGGGCATCTGGCAGCCCCAGCATTTT. Amino acid sequence: CAWSGGQGIWQPQHF.

This chain connects TRBV7-7 to TRBJ1-1; D is ambiguous. V lost 4 bases to trimming and J lost 0 bases, with 6 bases between them. CDR3 length: 13 residues. The germline CDR1 and CDR2 sequences are SSHAT and FNYEAQ (reference sequence). The CDR3: CASSWDLNTEAFF. CDR3 sequence (DNA): TGTGCCAGCAGCTGGGATCTGAACACTGAAGCTTTCTTT.

In regard to this clone: Within the sample, other DNA sequences also encode this same CDR3. The chain carries TRBV18 and TRBJ2-1; possibly TRBD1 for D (5 bases). CDR1 and CDR2 from the germline V gene are KGHSH and LQKENI. V was clipped by 1 base and J by 2 bases, with 6 bases between them. The CDR3 spans 14 residues. CDR3 nucleotide sequence: TGTGCCAGCTCACCACAGGGGACCTACAATGAGCAGTTCTTC. Its protein is CASSPQGTYNEQFF.

V is TRBV28 and J is TRBJ2-7, with D possibly TRBD1 on 6 matching bases. Germline CDR1 and CDR2: MDHEN and SYDVKM. Trimming removed 3 bases at V and 2 bases at J, with 14 bases between. The CDR3 spans 15 residues. The CDR3 DNA follows: TGTGCCAGCAGTTTCGCGGACAGAAGCACCTACGAGCAGTACTTC. As protein: CASSFADRSTYEQYF.

Turning to this clone: The same CDR3 also results from other DNA sequences found in this sample. The V gene is TRBV28, the J gene TRBJ1-1; D unresolved. CDR3 length equals 13 residues. Germline V gene lookup returns CDR1 MDHEN and CDR2 SYDVKM. V shed 4 bases and J shed 2 bases, with 8 bases lying between them. For the CDR3, the DNA is TGTGCCAGCAGTTCACCCGGAAACACTGAAGCTTTCTTT. Translation: CASSSPGNTEAFF.

The chain links TRBV5-1 to TRBJ1-3, with 8 bases aligning to TRBD1. Germline-derived CDR1 and CDR2 are SGHRS and YFSETQ. V gave up 0 bases and J gave up 2 bases; unmatched junction bases: 4. The CDR3 extends over 16 amino acids. The CDR3 is CASSLGQGFTGNTIYF. DNA for the CDR3: TGCGCCAGCAGCTTGGGACAGGGGTTTACTGGAAACACCATATATTTT.

This chain joins TRBV11-3 and TRBJ2-7; 9 positions match TRBD1. The CDR3 is 15 residues long. The germline CDR1 and CDR2 sequences are SGHNT and YENEEA. V gave up 5 bases and J gave up 3 bases; unmatched junction bases: 8. CDR3 nucleotides: TGTGCCAGCAGCGTTCGACAGGGGGACTACTACGAGCAGTACTTC. It encodes CASSVRQGDYYEQYF.

This chain joins TRBV18 and TRBJ2-4; 11 nucleotides match TRBD2. Germline values: CDR1 KGHSH, CDR2 LQKENI. The V and J ends lost 3 bases and 1 base, in that order; junction bases with no gene match: 5. The CDR3 sequence is 17 residues long. CDR3 DNA sequence: TGTGCCAGCTCACCCGGACTAGCGGGTTGGGCCAAAAACATTCAGTACTTC. Its translation is CASSPGLAGWAKNIQYF.

The chain is built from TRBV29-1 and TRBJ1-1, with unresolved D. This CDR3 contains 13 residues. CDR1 and CDR2 from the germline V gene are SQVTM and ANQGSEA. Trimming left V 4 bases short and J 0 bases short, with 9 bases between. The CDR3 sequence is CSVVGFMNTEAFF. CDR3 bases: TGCAGCGTTGTGGGGTTCATGAACACTGAAGCTTTCTTT.

This chain links TRBV13 with TRBJ2-1; TRBD2 matches 13 bases. J lost 4 bases, V lost 7 bases, and 13 bases had no gene match. The CDR3 runs to 18 residues. CDR1 PRHDT and CDR2 FYEKMQ come from the germline V gene (reference sequence). In DNA, the CDR3 is TGTGCCAGCATTCTGACTAGCGGGAGGCCTCGCCCTTACAATGAGCAGTTCTTC. This gives the protein CASILTSGRPRPYNEQFF.

The rearrangement uses TRBV30 and TRBJ1-3; D is unclear. This CDR3 region has 16 residues. V lost 0 bases and J 0 bases, leaving 12 bases between the germline ends. Germline CDR1 reads GTSNPN; CDR2 reads SVGIG (reference sequence). The CDR3 coding sequence is TGTGCCTGGAGTGTACGCGGAGGTATCTCTGGAAACACCATATATTTT. Residues: CAWSVRGGISGNTIYF.

This clone has a single count. The gene calls are TRBV15 and TRBJ1-1, with D uncertain. Germline-derived CDR1 and CDR2 are LNHNV and YYDKDF (reference sequence). The CDR3 has 15 residues. The ends were cut back, 0 bases at V and 0 bases at J, with 8 bases in the middle. The CDR3 DNA sequence: TGTGCCACCAGCAGAGATGAACTGATGAACACTGAAGCTTTCTTT. Its translation is CATSRDELMNTEAFF.

The chain carries TRBV5-1 and TRBJ2-5; D may be TRBD2 (5 bases). CDR3 length: 16 residues. Trimming took off 1 base at V and 3 bases at J, with 16 bases between the two ends. Germline loops: CDR1 SGHRS, CDR2 YFSETQ. The CDR3 DNA sequence: TGCGCCAGCAGCTTGAGAGGGTTAGTACCGGAAGAGACCCAGTACTTC. Its protein is CASSLRGLVPEETQYF.